A selection of T cell receptor beta chains follows, all from one sample in a study of shared clonotypes between healthy human individuals. TCRdb's table, derived via immunoSEQ multiplex PCR, lists solely in-frame clones and lacks some. The profile shows roughly 2.1 million clones, 90% to 95% of them singletons. Sequencing was done on a sample of naive CD8+ T cells from PBMCs. These receptors were taken from a man younger than 35 in good health. Some clones in this sample may be carry-over from other donors' samples. Each CDR3 is given with its conserved first and last residue. The D gene is left open where the match is weak. For some rows the clone size is stated as once, few or many, or as a class when expanded; others skip it.

size	D	V	J	DNA	CDR3
.	.	TRBV28	TRBJ1-1	TGTGCCAGCAGTTACGACAGGTGGGTCACTGAAGCTTTCTTT	CASSYDRWVTEAFF
.	TRBD1	TRBV6-1	TRBJ2-7	TGTGCCAGCAGGCCCGACAGGGGCTACGAGCAGTACTTC	CASRPDRGYEQYF
.	.	TRBV4-1	TRBJ1-3	TGCGCCAGCAGCCAAGTTCTATTGGGAGATACCCACACCATATATTTT	CASSQVLLGDTHTIYF
once	.	TRBV29-1	TRBJ1-1	TGCAGCGCGGATTGGGCCGCGAACACTGAAGCTTTCTTT	CSADWAANTEAFF
.	.	TRBV7-3	TRBJ2-7	TGTGCCAGCAGCCCGCAGGACAGCTCCTACGAGCAGTACTTC	CASSPQDSSYEQYF
few	.	TRBV6-6	TRBJ2-2	TGTGCCAGCGGGGTAGCATACACCGGGGAGCTGTTTTTT	CASGVAYTGELFF
.	.	TRBV28	TRBJ2-7	TGTGCCAGCAGTTTAATAAGGCAGGGGTTCAACGAGCAGTACTTC	CASSLIRQGFNEQYF
.	.	TRBV20-1	TRBJ2-7	TGCAGTGCTAGACTAGTAGGCGAGCAGTACTTC	CSARLVGEQYF
.	.	TRBV11-3	TRBJ2-3	TGTGCCAGCAGCTTAGACCCCCCCAGGGGTGGGGCAGATACGCAGTATTTT	CASSLDPPRGGADTQYF
.	.	TRBV4-1	TRBJ2-7	TGCGCCAGCAGGCCCGTGAGCTCCTACGAGCAGTACTTC	CASRPVSSYEQYF
.	TRBD1	TRBV29-1	TRBJ1-2	TGCAGCGCCGTGGGACAGGGTCTCTATGGCTACACCTTC	CSAVGQGLYGYTF
.	.	TRBV5-6	TRBJ2-7	TGTGCCAGCAGCTTGGCCGGTAGCCCCTACGAGCAGTACTTC	CASSLAGSPYEQYF
once	TRBD1	TRBV25-1	TRBJ2-3	TGTGCCAGCAGTGGAAGGACAGGGGGCACAGATACGCAGTATTTT	CASSGRTGGTDTQYF
.	.	TRBV27	TRBJ2-1	TGTGCCAGCAGGCCAGATTCCTACAATGAGCAGTTCTTC	CASRPDSYNEQFF
.	TRBD2	TRBV7-9	TRBJ2-7	TGTGCCAGCAGCTTAGCGTACCCTAGCGGGAGGCCATACGAGCAGTACTTC	CASSLAYPSGRPYEQYF
.	.	TRBV28	TRBJ2-7	TGTGCCAGCAAGGGGAGGAGCTCCTACGAGCAGTACTTC	CASKGRSSYEQYF
.	.	TRBV5-6	TRBJ1-5	TGTGCCAGCAGCTTTTTAAATCAGCCCCAGCATTTT	CASSFLNQPQHF
.	TRBD2	TRBV10-2	TRBJ2-1	TGCGCCAGCAGAATGACTAGCGGGAGCAATGAGCAGTTCTTC	CASRMTSGSNEQFF
.	.	TRBV7-3	TRBJ2-1	TGTGCCAGCAGCTTAACGCCCCCCGGGAGCTCCTACAATGAGCAGTTCTTC	CASSLTPPGSSYNEQFF
.	TRBD2	TRBV28	TRBJ2-1	TGTGCCAGCAGCGGTGCGGGAGTCATCGTCTTTAGTGAGCAGTTCTTC	CASSGAGVIVFSEQFF
.	TRBD2	TRBV19	TRBJ2-3	TGTGCCAGTAGTGGACTAGCGGGAGTTGTAGATACGCAGTATTTT	CASSGLAGVVDTQYF
.	.	TRBV2	TRBJ2-3	TGTGCCAGCAGTCCTACAGATACGCAGTATTTT	CASSPTDTQYF
.	.	TRBV7-6	TRBJ2-2	TGTGCCAGCAGCTTAGCCAGGGGTCCTGCCGGGGAGCTGTTTTTT	CASSLARGPAGELFF
.	.	TRBV13	TRBJ2-7	TGTGCCAGCAGCGACGAAGGTGGGGCAAACTACGAGCAGTACTTC	CASSDEGGANYEQYF
.	TRBD2	TRBV11-2	TRBJ2-1	TGTGCCAGCAGCTTAGGCACTAGCGGGAGGAGTGAGCAGTTCTTC	CASSLGTSGRSEQFF
.	.	TRBV6-1	TRBJ1-1	TGTGCCAGCAGTGAATTTGTACAGGGTGGCGTTTTAGAAGCTTTCTTT	CASSEFVQGGVLEAFF
.	.	TRBV9	TRBJ2-1	TGTGCCAGCCGTGCGGGCAATGAGCAGTTCTTC	CASRAGNEQFF
.	.	TRBV30	TRBJ2-1	TGTGCCTGGAGTGTAGACTTGACAGGCTTAGAACACAATGAGCAGTTCTTC	CAWSVDLTGLEHNEQFF
.	.	TRBV6-5	TRBJ2-2	TGTGCCAGCAGTTACTCCTGGAGGGGCTACACCGGGGAGCTGTTTTTT	CASSYSWRGYTGELFF
.	.	TRBV28	TRBJ2-1	TGTGCCAGCAGTACCCAATTCTTAGAAAATGAGCAGTTCTTC	CASSTQFLENEQFF
.	.	TRBV7-6	TRBJ2-2	TGTGCCAGCAGCTTAGCAGAGACCGGGGAGCTGTTTTTT	CASSLAETGELFF
few	.	TRBV7-3	TRBJ2-2	TGTGCCAGCAGCTCTGACCGGGCCGGGGAGCTGTTTTTT	CASSSDRAGELFF
.	.	TRBV6-6	TRBJ1-3	TGTGCCAGCAGTTACCCTGGAAACACCATATATTTT	CASSYPGNTIYF
.	.	TRBV6-5	TRBJ1-1	TGTGCCAGCAGTTACTCCCGGAACACTGAAGCTTTCTTT	CASSYSRNTEAFF
.	.	TRBV7-9	TRBJ1-1	TGTGCCAGCCGGTTGCCGGGATGGGGTACTGAAGCTTTCTTT	CASRLPGWGTEAFF
.	TRBD2	TRBV7-3	TRBJ2-3	TGTGCCAGCAGCTTACTAGCGGGAGGAGACACAGATACGCAGTATTTT	CASSLLAGGDTDTQYF
.	.	TRBV10-3	TRBJ2-3	TGTGCCATCAGTGATTTGGGACTGGCCCCCTCTAGCACAGATACGCAGTATTTT	CAISDLGLAPSSTDTQYF
.	TRBD2	TRBV19	TRBJ2-7	TGTGCCAGTCGGACTAGCGGGGTCTCCTACGAGCAGTACTTC	CASRTSGVSYEQYF
.	TRBD2	TRBV2	TRBJ2-3	TGTGCCAGCAGTGAATCGGCTAGCGGGATTAGCACAGATACGCAGTATTTT	CASSESASGISTDTQYF
.	.	TRBV9	TRBJ2-2	TGTGCCAGCAGCGTAGACAGGGTCAACACCGGGGAGCTGTTTTTT	CASSVDRVNTGELFF